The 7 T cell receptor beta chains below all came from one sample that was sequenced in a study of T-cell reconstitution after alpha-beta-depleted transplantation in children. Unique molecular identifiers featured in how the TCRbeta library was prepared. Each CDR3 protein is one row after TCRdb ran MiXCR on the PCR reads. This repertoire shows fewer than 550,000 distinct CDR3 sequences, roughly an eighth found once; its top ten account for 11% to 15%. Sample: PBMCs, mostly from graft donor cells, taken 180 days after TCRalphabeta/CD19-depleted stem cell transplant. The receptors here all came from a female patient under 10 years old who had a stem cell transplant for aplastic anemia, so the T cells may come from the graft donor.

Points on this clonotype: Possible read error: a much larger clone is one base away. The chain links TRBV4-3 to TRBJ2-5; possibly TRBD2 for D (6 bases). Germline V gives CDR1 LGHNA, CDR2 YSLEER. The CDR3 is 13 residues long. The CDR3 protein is CASSPAGRETEYF. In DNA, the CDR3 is TGCGCCAGCAGCCCCGCGGGACGGGAGACCGAGTACTTC.

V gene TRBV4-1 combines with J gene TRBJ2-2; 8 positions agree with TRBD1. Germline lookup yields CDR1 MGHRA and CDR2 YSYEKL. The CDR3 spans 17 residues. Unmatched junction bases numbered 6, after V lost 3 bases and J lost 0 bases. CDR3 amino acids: CASSHDHRGANTGELFF. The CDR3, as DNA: TGCGCCAGCAGCCATGATCACAGGGGGGCGAACACCGGGGAGCTGTTTTTT.

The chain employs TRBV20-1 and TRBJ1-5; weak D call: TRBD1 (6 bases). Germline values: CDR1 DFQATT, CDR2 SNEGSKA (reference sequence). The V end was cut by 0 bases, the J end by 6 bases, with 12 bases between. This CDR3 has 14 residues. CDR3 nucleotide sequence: TGCAGTGCTAGAGATGGGGGGCGAGGTCAGCCCCAGCATTTT. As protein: CSARDGGRGQPQHF.

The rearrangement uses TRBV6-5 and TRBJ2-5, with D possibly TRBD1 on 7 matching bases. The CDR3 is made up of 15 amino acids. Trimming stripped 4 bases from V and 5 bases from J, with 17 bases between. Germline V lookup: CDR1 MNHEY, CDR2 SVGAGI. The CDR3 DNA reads TGTGCCAGCAGTTTTGGCAGGGGGGCCAGGGAGACCCAGTACTTC. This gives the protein CASSFGRGARETQYF.

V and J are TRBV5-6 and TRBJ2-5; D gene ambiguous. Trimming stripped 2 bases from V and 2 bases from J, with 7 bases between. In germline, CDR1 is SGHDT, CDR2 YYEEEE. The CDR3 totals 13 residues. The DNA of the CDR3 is TGTGCCAGCAGCTTCGCAAATCAAGAGACCCAGTACTTC. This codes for CASSFANQETQYF.

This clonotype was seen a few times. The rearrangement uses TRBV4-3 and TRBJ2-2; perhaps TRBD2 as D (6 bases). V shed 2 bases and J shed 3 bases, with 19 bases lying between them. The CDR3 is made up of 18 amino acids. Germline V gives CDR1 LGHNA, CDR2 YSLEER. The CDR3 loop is CASSQTLAGRRDTGELFF. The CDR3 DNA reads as TGCGCCAGCAGCCAAACCTTAGCAGGGAGGAGAGACACCGGGGAGCTGTTTTTT.

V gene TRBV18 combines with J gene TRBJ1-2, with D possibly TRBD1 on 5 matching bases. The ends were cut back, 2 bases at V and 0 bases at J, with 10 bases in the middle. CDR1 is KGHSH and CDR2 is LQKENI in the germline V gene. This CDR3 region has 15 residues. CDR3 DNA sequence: TGTGCCAGCTCACCAGGAAGGGGCACTAACTATGGCTACACCTTC. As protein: CASSPGRGTNYGYTF. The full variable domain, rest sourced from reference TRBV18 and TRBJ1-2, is NAGVMQNPRHLVRRRGQEARLRCSPMKGHSHVYWYRQLPEEGLKFMVYLQKENIIDESGMPKERFSAEFPKEGPSILRIQQVVRGDSAAYFCASSPGRGTNYGYTFGSGTRLTVV.